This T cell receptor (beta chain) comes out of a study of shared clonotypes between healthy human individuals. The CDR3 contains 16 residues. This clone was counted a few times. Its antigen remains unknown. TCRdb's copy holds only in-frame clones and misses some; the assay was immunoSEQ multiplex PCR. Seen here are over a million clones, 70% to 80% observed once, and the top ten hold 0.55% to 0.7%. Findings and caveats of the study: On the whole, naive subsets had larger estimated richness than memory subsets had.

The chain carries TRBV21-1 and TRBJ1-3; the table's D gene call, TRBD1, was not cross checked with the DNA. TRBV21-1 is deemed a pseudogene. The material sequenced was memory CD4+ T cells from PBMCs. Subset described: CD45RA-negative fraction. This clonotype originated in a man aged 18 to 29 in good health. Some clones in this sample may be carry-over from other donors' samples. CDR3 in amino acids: CASSKGGQGTGNTIYF. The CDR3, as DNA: TGTGCCAGCAGCAAAGGGGGACAGGGGACCGGAAACACCATATATTTT.